The entry below describes one T cell receptor (beta chain). Its antigen is undetermined. The V gene lost 4 bases and the J gene lost 5 bases, with 14 bases spanning the gap. From germline, CDR1 is SQVTM and CDR2 ANQGSEA. CDR3 length equals 14 residues. This sample is part of a study of beta chain features in type 1 diabetes. Background on the study: Healthy donors and patients had similar age, gender and cell yields.

General study findings and limits: Junctions at VDJ sites from type 1 diabetes patients had fewer insertions and more deletions. In the patient group, naive, central memory and Treg TCRB repertoires seemed more alike than in the healthy donor group. PCR might favor shorter templates, but any such skew would affect patients and controls equally. When Type 1 diabetes patients were examined, their TCRB CDR3s proved moderately but significantly shorter in all four CD4+ subsets.

Sequenced material consisted of expressed TCRB transcripts (all of the isolated RNA was reverse transcribed). Clones were read by immunoSEQ multiplex PCR, and TCRdb kept only the in-frame ones, dropping some. The data hold approximately 250,000 clones, with approximately 24% observed a single time. The clonotype was recovered from a woman in her 30s with type 1 diabetes. Sequencing input: naive CD4+ T cells from blood. The rearrangement joins TRBV29-1 to TRBJ2-2, with D perhaps matching TRBD1 (6 bases). The CDR3 DNA sequence: TGCAGCGTTGGGCCGGACAGCGGAACCGGGGAGCTGTTTTTT. This gives the protein CSVGPDSGTGELFF.